This T cell receptor beta chain was sequenced for a study of T cell responses to AZD1222 COVID-19 vaccine. Study conclusions and caveats: Clonal diversity was possibly underestimated, and the donors were mostly white British, with more females.

Measured with immunoSEQ multiplex PCR; TCRdb has only the in-frame clones, and not every one. There are roughly 58,000 clones in the sample; 85% to 90% occur only once, and 6% to 7.5% lies in the top ten. Germline V lookup: CDR1 ENHRY, CDR2 SYGVKD. The CDR3 covers 13 residues. Trimming removed 0 bases at V and 11 bases at J, with 13 bases between. This clone appeared a single time. Its antigen is not identified. V gene TRBV10-3 combines with J gene TRBJ1-1; a weak D match, TRBD1 (6 bases). This specimen consisted of peripheral blood, obtained 28 days after the second AZD1222 dose. The TCR sequence derives from an adult who received the AZD1222 COVID-19 vaccine. The CDR3 DNA reads as TGTGCCATCAGTGAGTCGGACAGCCGTGGGGCTTTCTTT. Translation: CAISESDSRGAFF.